These T cell receptor beta chains were read from a single sample in a study of shared clonotypes between healthy human individuals. Some clones are missing from TCRdb's copy, which holds only in-frame ones; the method was immunoSEQ multiplex PCR. The sample contains 450,000 to 500,000 clones, about three quarters of which appear only once. Sequenced input: PBMCs. Receptor source: a woman in her thirties or forties in good health. Some clones in this sample may be carry-over from other donors' samples. Both conserved end residues are part of each CDR3. A D gene is named only where the DNA matches it firmly. Clone sizes are given selectively: once, few, many, or a class where the clone is expanded.

j_call,v_call,clone_size,d_call,cdr3_nt,cdr3_aa
TRBJ1-2,TRBV28,NA,TRBD1,TGTGCCAGCAGCCTAGACAGGGTGGCCTATGGCTACACCTTC,CASSLDRVAYGYTF
TRBJ2-1,TRBV6-4,few,TRBD2,TGTGCCAGCAGTGTTCTAGCGGGAATGAATGAGCAGTTCTTC,CASSVLAGMNEQFF
TRBJ2-1,TRBV30,many,NA,TGTGCCTGGACTCATCCTCGGGAGGAGCAGTTCTTC,CAWTHPREEQFF
TRBJ2-4,TRBV19,NA,TRBD1,TGTGCCAGTAGCAAAGGGGGCTGGAACATTCAGTACTTC,CASSKGGWNIQYF
TRBJ1-1,TRBV18,NA,TRBD1,TGTGCCAGCTCCCCCTTACTGACAGGGGACGACACTGAAGCTTTCTTT,CASSPLLTGDDTEAFF
TRBJ2-1,TRBV9,NA,TRBD2,TGTGCCAGCAGCGTAGACCCACTAGCGGCCAATGAGCAGTTCTTC,CASSVDPLAANEQFF
TRBJ2-2,TRBV7-9,NA,TRBD2,TGTGCCAGCAGCCCCCGAATAGCGGGAGTCGGGGAGCTGTTTTTT,CASSPRIAGVGELFF
TRBJ1-2,TRBV10-3,NA,TRBD1,TGTGCCATCAGCCCGGACAGGAACTATGGCTACACCTTC,CAISPDRNYGYTF
TRBJ2-1,TRBV7-9,once,TRBD2,TGTGCCAGCAGCGGACCGAAAAGACTAGCGGGAGTGACCTACAATGAGCAGTTCTTC,CASSGPKRLAGVTYNEQFF
TRBJ2-2,TRBV11-3,NA,NA,TGTGCCAGCAGCTTAGTGCACGACACCGGGGAGCTGTTTTTT,CASSLVHDTGELFF
TRBJ2-1,TRBV19,NA,NA,TGTGCCAGTAGTATCCAGGGATCAAACAATGAGCAGTTCTTC,CASSIQGSNNEQFF
TRBJ2-1,TRBV7-2,NA,NA,TGTGCCAGCAGCCCCAGCAGGGACAATGAGCAGTTCTTC,CASSPSRDNEQFF
TRBJ2-1,TRBV9,NA,NA,TGTGCCAGCAGCGGGGCGCCGTACAATGAGCAGTTCTTC,CASSGAPYNEQFF
TRBJ1-5,TRBV6-1,NA,NA,TGTGCCAGCTCCCAGGGGTCCAATCAGCCCCAGCATTTT,CASSQGSNQPQHF
TRBJ2-5,TRBV7-3,NA,NA,TGTGCCAGCAGCCGGGGTCAGGGGGAGACCCAGTACTTC,CASSRGQGETQYF